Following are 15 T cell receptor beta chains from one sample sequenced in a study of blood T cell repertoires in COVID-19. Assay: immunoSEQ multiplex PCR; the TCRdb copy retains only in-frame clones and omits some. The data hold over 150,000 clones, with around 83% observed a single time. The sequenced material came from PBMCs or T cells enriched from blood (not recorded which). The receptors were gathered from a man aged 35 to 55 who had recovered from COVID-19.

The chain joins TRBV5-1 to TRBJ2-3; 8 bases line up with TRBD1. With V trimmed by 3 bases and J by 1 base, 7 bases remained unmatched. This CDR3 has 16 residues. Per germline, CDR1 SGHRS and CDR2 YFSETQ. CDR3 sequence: CASSSGTGTRTDTQYF. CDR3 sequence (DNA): TGCGCCAGCAGCTCGGGGACAGGCACCCGCACAGATACGCAGTATTTT. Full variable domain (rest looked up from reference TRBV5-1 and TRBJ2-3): KAGVTQTPRYLIKTRGQQVTLSCSPISGHRSVSWYQQTPGQGLQFLFEYFSETQRNKGNFPGRFSGRQFSNSRSEMNVSTLELGDSALYLCASSSGTGTRTDTQYFGPGTRLTVL.

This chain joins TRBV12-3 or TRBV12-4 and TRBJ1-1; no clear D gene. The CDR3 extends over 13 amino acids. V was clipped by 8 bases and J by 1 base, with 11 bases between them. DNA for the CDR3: TGTGCCAGCGCCCACCAGGAGAACACTGAAGCTTTCTTT. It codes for CASAHQENTEAFF.

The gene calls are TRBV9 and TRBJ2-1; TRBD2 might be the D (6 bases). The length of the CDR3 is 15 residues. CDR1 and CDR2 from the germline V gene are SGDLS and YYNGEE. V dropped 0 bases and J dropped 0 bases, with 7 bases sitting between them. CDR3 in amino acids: CASSVVAASYNEQFF. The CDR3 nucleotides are TGTGCCAGCAGCGTAGTAGCGGCCTCCTACAATGAGCAGTTCTTC. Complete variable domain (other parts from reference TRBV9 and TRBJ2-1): DSGVTQTPKHLITATGQRVTLRCSPRSGDLSVYWYQQSLDQGLQFLIQYYNGEERAKGNILERFSAQQFPDLHSELNLSSLELGDSALYFCASSVVAASYNEQFFGPGTRLTVL.

The CDR3 DNA reads TGTGCCAGCAGCTTAATGAGGGCAGATACGCAGTATTTT. Amino acids: CASSLMRADTQYF. This rearrangement joins TRBV7-3 to TRBJ2-3; possible D gene TRBD2, 5 bases. Germline lookup yields CDR1 SGHTA and CDR2 FQGTGA. The CDR3 covers 13 residues. The V end lost 1 base, the J end lost 4 bases, and 6 bases lay between the germline ends.

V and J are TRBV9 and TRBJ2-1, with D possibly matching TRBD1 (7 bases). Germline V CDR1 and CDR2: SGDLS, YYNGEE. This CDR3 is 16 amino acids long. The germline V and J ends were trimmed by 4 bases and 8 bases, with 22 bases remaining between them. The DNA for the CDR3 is TGTGCCAGCAGCTCGCTTAGTGGGCAGGGGGAGGATGAGCAGTTCTTC. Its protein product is CASSSLSGQGEDEQFF.

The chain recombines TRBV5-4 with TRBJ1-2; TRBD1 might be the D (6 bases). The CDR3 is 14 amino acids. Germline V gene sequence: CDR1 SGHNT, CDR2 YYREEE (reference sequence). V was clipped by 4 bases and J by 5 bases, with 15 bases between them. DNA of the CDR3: TGTGCCAGCAGCCCCGGTAGGGGGGGGTATGGCTACACCTTC. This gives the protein CASSPGRGGYGYTF.

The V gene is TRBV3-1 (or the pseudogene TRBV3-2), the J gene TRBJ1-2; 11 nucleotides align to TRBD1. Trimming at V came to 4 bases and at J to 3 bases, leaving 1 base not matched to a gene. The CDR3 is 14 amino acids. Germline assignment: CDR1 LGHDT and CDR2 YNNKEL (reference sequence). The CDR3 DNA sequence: TGTGCCAGCAGCCCGGGACAGGGGGACTATGGCTACACCTTC. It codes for CASSPGQGDYGYTF.

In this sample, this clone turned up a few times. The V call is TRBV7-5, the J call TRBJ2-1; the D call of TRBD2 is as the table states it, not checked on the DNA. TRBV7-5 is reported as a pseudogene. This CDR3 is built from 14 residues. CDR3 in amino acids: CARSLDFGDNEQFF. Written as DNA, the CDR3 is TGTGCCAGAAGCTTAGATTTCGGGGACAATGAGCAGTTCTTC.

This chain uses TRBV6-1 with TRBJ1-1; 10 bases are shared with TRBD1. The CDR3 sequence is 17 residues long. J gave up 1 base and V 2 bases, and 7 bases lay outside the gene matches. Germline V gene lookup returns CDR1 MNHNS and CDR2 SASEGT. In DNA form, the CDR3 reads TGTGCCAGCAGTGAATTTTTGGGACAGGGGACGAACACTGAAGCTTTCTTT. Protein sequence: CASSEFLGQGTNTEAFF.

CDR3 in amino acids: CASSILQGVNTEAFF. Here the CDR3 DNA reads TGTGCCAGTAGTATCTTACAGGGAGTGAACACTGAAGCTTTCTTT. This sequence joins TRBV19 and TRBJ1-1; a possible D gene is TRBD1 (6 bases). V was cut by 3 bases and J by 0 bases, with 11 bases left in between. Looked up from germline, CDR1 is LNHDA and CDR2 is SQIVND (reference sequence). The length of the CDR3 is 15 residues. The full variable domain, rest sourced from reference TRBV19 and TRBJ1-1, is DGGITQSPKYLFRKEGQNVTLSCEQNLNHDAMYWYRQDPGQGLRLIYYSQIVNDFQKGDIAEGYSVSREKKESFPLTVTSAQKNPTAFYLCASSILQGVNTEAFFGQGTRLTVV.

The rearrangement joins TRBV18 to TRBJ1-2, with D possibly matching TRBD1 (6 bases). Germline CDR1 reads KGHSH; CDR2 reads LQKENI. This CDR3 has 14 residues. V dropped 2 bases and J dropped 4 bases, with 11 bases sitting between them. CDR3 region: CASSPGGRFYGYTF. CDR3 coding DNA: TGTGCCAGCTCACCAGGGGGCAGGTTCTATGGCTACACCTTC.

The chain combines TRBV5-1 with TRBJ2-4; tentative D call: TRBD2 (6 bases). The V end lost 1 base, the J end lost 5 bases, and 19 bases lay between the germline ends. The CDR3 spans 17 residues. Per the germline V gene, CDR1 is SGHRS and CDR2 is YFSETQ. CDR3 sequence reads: CASSLTGDGGAQNIQYF. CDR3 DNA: TGCGCCAGCAGCTTGACCGGAGACGGGGGAGCTCAAAACATTCAGTACTTC.

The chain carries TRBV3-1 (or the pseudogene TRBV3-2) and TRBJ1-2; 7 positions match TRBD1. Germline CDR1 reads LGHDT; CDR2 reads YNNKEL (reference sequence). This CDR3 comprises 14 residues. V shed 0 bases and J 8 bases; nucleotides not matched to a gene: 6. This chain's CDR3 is CASSQENRGSGYTF. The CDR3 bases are TGTGCCAGCAGCCAAGAGAACAGGGGTTCCGGCTACACCTTC.

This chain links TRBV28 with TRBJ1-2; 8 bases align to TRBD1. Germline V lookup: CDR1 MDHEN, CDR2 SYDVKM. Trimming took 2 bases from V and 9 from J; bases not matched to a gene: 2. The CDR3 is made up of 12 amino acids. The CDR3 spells CASSLTGGSYTF. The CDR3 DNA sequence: TGTGCCAGCAGTTTAACAGGGGGTAGCTACACCTTC.

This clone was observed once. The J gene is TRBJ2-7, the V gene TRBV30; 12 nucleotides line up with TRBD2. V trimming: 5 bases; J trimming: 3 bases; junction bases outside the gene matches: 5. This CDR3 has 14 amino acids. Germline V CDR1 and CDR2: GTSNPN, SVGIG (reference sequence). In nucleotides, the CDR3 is TGTGCCTGGGTTACTAGCGGGGGGATCTACGAGCAGTACTTC. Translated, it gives CAWVTSGGIYEQYF.